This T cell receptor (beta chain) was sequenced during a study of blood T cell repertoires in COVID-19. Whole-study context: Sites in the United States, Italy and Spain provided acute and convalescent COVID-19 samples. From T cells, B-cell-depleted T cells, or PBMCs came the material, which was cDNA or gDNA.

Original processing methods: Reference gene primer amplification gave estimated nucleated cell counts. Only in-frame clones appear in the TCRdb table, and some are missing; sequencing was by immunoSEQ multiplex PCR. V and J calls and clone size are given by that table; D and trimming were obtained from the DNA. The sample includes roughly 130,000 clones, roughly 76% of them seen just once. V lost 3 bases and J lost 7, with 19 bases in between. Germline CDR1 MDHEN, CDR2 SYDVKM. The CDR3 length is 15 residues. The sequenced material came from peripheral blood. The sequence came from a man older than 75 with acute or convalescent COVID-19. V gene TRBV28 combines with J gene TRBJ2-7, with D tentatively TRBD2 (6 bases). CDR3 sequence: CASSFGRRGTGEQYF. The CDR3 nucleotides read TGTGCCAGCAGTTTCGGGAGAAGGGGAACGGGGGAGCAGTACTTC.